A single sample is the source of the 31 T cell receptor beta chains below, sequenced in a study of blood T cell repertoires in COVID-19. Assay used: immunoSEQ multiplex PCR; TCRdb lists only in-frame clones, some missing. The sample comprises 230,000 or so clones, 80% to 90% of which are singletons, and roughly 8% rests with the top ten. Input material: peripheral blood. The receptors here all came from an elderly woman with COVID-19, enrolled during active disease.

This rearrangement joins TRBV19 to TRBJ1-2; 11 bases map to TRBD1. V dropped 6 bases and J dropped 4; count of bases not matched to a gene: 10. CDR3 length: 16 residues. Germline lookup yields CDR1 LNHDA and CDR2 SQIVND (reference sequence). In nucleotides, the CDR3 is TGTGCCAGTAGATTAAAACCGGGACAGGGGGGCTATGGCTACACCTTC. This sequence encodes CASRLKPGQGGYGYTF.

The chain combines TRBV28 with TRBJ1-2, with D perhaps matching TRBD1 (5 bases). Germline-derived CDR1 and CDR2 are MDHEN and SYDVKM. The CDR3 consists of 14 residues. V dropped 2 bases and J dropped 7 bases, with 14 bases sitting between them. The CDR3 coding sequence is TGTGCCAGCAGTTTACTGGGGGGGAAGTTTGGCTACACCTTC. It specifies CASSLLGGKFGYTF.

The V call is TRBV19, the J call TRBJ1-5; 7 bases map to TRBD1. The trim removed 3 bases at V and 6 bases at J, leaving 2 bases unmatched. The germline CDR1 and CDR2 sequences are LNHDA and SQIVND (reference sequence). This CDR3 spans 13 amino acids. Written as DNA, the CDR3 is TGTGCCAGTAGTATTGAGGGGGCTCAGCCCCAGCATTTT. As protein: CASSIEGAQPQHF.

The count of this clone is one. The rearrangement uses TRBV11-3 and TRBJ2-3; a weak D match, TRBD2 (5 bases). The V end lost 5 bases, the J end lost 0 bases, and 9 bases lay between the germline ends. The CDR3 is 14 residues long. Germline-derived CDR1 and CDR2 are SGHNT and YENEEA. CDR3 DNA sequence: TGTGCCAGCAGCCGGACTGCAAGCACAGATACGCAGTATTTT. It specifies CASSRTASTDTQYF.

The rearrangement links TRBV3-1 (or the pseudogene TRBV3-2) to TRBJ1-6; D unresolved. This CDR3 region has 14 residues. V lost 1 base to trimming and J lost 11 bases, with 12 bases between them. CDR1 is LGHDT, CDR2 YNNKEL, per germline (reference sequence). This CDR3 is CASSQGAGSTPLHF. The CDR3 nucleotides are TGTGCCAGCAGCCAAGGGGCAGGTTCGACACCCCTCCACTTT.

The V gene is TRBV21-1, the J gene TRBJ2-3; TRBD2 was called by the table and not checked on the DNA. TRBV21-1 is labeled a pseudogene. The CDR3 has 12 residues. This CDR3 reads CASSKAGDTQYF. The CDR3 nucleotides read TGTGCCAGCAGCAAAGCCGGGGATACGCAGTATTTT.

This clone was seen a few times. The chain has TRBV7-2 and TRBJ2-3; TRBD2 might be the D (5 bases). The CDR3 loop spans 13 amino acids. V was pared by 4 bases and J by 4 bases, with 9 bases between. In germline, CDR1 is SGHTA, CDR2 FQGNSA. The CDR3 region is CASSYGIADTQYF. In DNA, the CDR3 is TGTGCCAGCAGCTACGGGATTGCAGATACGCAGTATTTT. Supplemented by reference TRBV7-2 and TRBJ2-3, the full variable domain reads GAGVSQSPSNKVTEKGKDVELRCDPISGHTALYWYRQSLGQGLEFLIYFQGNSAPDKSGLPSDRFSAERTGGSVSTLTIQRTQQEDSAVYLCASSYGIADTQYFGPGTRLTVL.

The genes are TRBV7-8 and TRBJ2-1, with D maybe TRBD2 (5 bases). The V gene lost 6 bases and the J gene lost 2 bases, with 11 bases spanning the gap. Germline CDR1 reads SGHVS; CDR2 reads FQNEAQ. The CDR3 is 14 amino acids. The CDR3 region has the DNA TGTGCCAGCAGTACCCACGGGGCCTACAATGAGCAGTTCTTC. It encodes CASSTHGAYNEQFF.

J is TRBJ1-2 and V is TRBV5-5, with 9 nucleotides matching TRBD1. The CDR3 runs to 16 residues. Germline V gene lookup returns CDR1 SGHKS and CDR2 YYEKEE (reference sequence). The J segment lost 6 bases and the V segment lost 2 bases, leaving 11 bases of the junction unmatched. The chain's CDR3 is CASSLTGGAAVDGYTF. For the CDR3, the DNA is TGTGCCAGCAGCTTAACAGGGGGCGCGGCGGTTGATGGCTACACCTTC.

The V gene is TRBV7-8, the J gene TRBJ2-2; D may be TRBD1 (7 bases). Germline V gene sequence: CDR1 SGHVS, CDR2 FQNEAQ. Trimming shortened V by 11 bases and J by 6 bases, and 10 bases separated the two germline ends. The CDR3 loop spans 11 amino acids. CDR3 in DNA: TGTGCCGGAGGGGGCCCCGGGGAGCTGTTTTTT. It encodes CAGGGPGELFF.

The rearrangement joins TRBV2 to TRBJ2-4; 12 bases agree with TRBD2. The germline V gene encodes CDR1 SNHLY and CDR2 FYNNEI. This CDR3 is built from 16 residues. Germline trimming cut 6 bases from V and 2 bases from J; bases unmatched to any gene: 5. The DNA for the CDR3 is TGTGCCAGCAGAGCTAGCGGGGGGGCCACCAAAAACATTCAGTACTTC. Translating gives CASRASGGATKNIQYF.

CDR3 in DNA: TGTGCCAGTAGTATCCGACCGGCCTCGGTTGGGGGAGGACAGCCCCAGCATTTT. Protein product: CASSIRPASVGGGQPQHF. The chain recombines TRBV19 with TRBJ1-5, with a tentative D call TRBD1 (5 bases). The CDR3 spans 18 residues. Between the trimmed V and J ends, which lost 3 bases and 7 bases, there was a span of 25 bases. Per the germline V gene, CDR1 is LNHDA and CDR2 is SQIVND (reference sequence). The whole variable domain, remainder taken from reference TRBV19 and TRBJ1-5, is DGGITQSPKYLFRKEGQNVTLSCEQNLNHDAMYWYRQDPGQGLRLIYYSQIVNDFQKGDIAEGYSVSREKKESFPLTVTSAQKNPTAFYLCASSIRPASVGGGQPQHFGDGTRLSIL.

The CDR3 reads CASSPPGLAGVSPNEQFF. The CDR3 bases are TGTGCCAGCTCACCACCGGGACTAGCGGGAGTTTCCCCCAATGAGCAGTTCTTC. This chain uses TRBV18 with TRBJ2-1, with 14 positions matching TRBD2. V was pared by 0 bases and J by 6 bases, with 7 bases of the junction left unmatched. The CDR3 runs 18 residues. Germline loops: CDR1 KGHSH, CDR2 LQKENI. Filled out from reference TRBV18 and TRBJ2-1, the complete variable domain reads NAGVMQNPRHLVRRRGQEARLRCSPMKGHSHVYWYRQLPEEGLKFMVYLQKENIIDESGMPKERFSAEFPKEGPSILRIQQVVRGDSAAYFCASSPPGLAGVSPNEQFFGPGTRLTVL.

The chain joins TRBV4-3 to TRBJ2-3, with a possible D match to TRBD1 (6 bases). Trimming shortened V by 3 bases and J by 3 bases, and 13 bases separated the two germline ends. The CDR3 runs to 15 residues. Germline V gene sequence: CDR1 LGHNA, CDR2 YSLEER. The DNA for the CDR3 is TGCGCCAGCAGCCAGCTACAGGGAGTGACAGATACGCAGTATTTT. As protein: CASSQLQGVTDTQYF.

The CDR3, as DNA: TGTGCCAGCAGTTACCGTGGCGGGGGGGCAGATACGCAGTATTTT. It is translated as CASSYRGGGADTQYF. The V gene is TRBV6-5, the J gene TRBJ2-3, with TRBD2 matching over 9 bases. The CDR3 extends over 15 amino acids. V dropped 2 bases and J dropped 4; count of bases not matched to a gene: 4. Looked up from germline, CDR1 is MNHEY and CDR2 is SVGAGI.

Written as DNA, the CDR3 is TGTGCCGTTCACTACAGGGGACTGAACACTGAAGCTTTCTTT. This gives the protein CAVHYRGLNTEAFF. The V and J genes are TRBV28 and TRBJ1-1; the match to TRBD1 covers 7 bases. J lost 0 bases, V lost 11 bases, and 9 bases had no gene match. There are 14 residues in the CDR3. Germline-derived CDR1 and CDR2 are MDHEN and SYDVKM.

In this sample, this clone turned up a few times. The chain has TRBV5-1 and TRBJ1-4; TRBD1 matches 10 bases. CDR3 length equals 14 residues. Germline CDR1 reads SGHRS; CDR2 reads YFSETQ. The J segment lost 1 base and the V segment lost 7 bases, leaving 1 base of the junction unmatched. CDR3 bases: TGCGCCAGCCGGACAGGGGGAACTAATGAAAAACTGTTTTTT. It codes for CASRTGGTNEKLFF.

The genes are TRBV5-1 and TRBJ2-7; perhaps TRBD2 as D (7 bases). The CDR3 has 15 amino acids. Germline CDR1 SGHRS, CDR2 YFSETQ. Trimming removed 1 base at V and 5 bases at J, with 16 bases between. The chain's CDR3 is CASSLLESGGNEQYF. As DNA, the CDR3 is TGCGCCAGCAGCTTGCTTGAGTCGGGGGGCAACGAGCAGTACTTC.

This clone was counted a few times. The V call is TRBV27, the J call TRBJ1-6, with D possibly TRBD1 on 5 matching bases. V was trimmed by 7 bases and J by 7 bases, leaving 14 bases between them. This CDR3 is 14 amino acids long. Germline V gene lookup returns CDR1 MNHEY and CDR2 SMNVEV (reference sequence). CDR3 sequence reads: CASTTHSGNSPLHF. The DNA for the CDR3 is TGTGCCAGCACGACCCATTCAGGGAATTCACCCCTCCACTTT.

V is TRBV6-2 or TRBV6-3 and J is TRBJ2-7, with D tentatively TRBD2 (6 bases). Germline V gene data show CDR1 as MNHEY and CDR2 as SVGEGT. The length of the CDR3 is 17 residues. V was cut by 0 bases and J by 0 bases, with 15 bases left in between. CDR3: CASSYSRRELNSYEQYF. The CDR3, as DNA: TGTGCCAGCAGTTACTCGAGGAGGGAACTTAACTCCTACGAGCAGTACTTC.

The J gene is TRBJ1-1, the V gene TRBV3-1 (or the pseudogene TRBV3-2); 7 positions match TRBD1. The junction had 7 bases not matched to a gene; V was cut back by 3 bases and J by 9 bases. From germline, CDR1 is LGHDT and CDR2 YNNKEL (reference sequence). This CDR3 has 13 residues. CDR3 protein: CASSQGGQSQAFF. CDR3 bases: TGTGCCAGCAGCCAGGGGGGACAGTCCCAAGCTTTCTTT.

The chain carries TRBV18 and TRBJ1-2; 9 nucleotides line up with TRBD1. This CDR3 is 13 amino acids long. V trimming: 6 bases; J trimming: 8 bases; junction bases outside the gene matches: 7. Germline lookup yields CDR1 KGHSH and CDR2 LQKENI. The CDR3 nucleotides are TGTGCCAGCTCCCATCGGACAGGGGAAGGCTACACCTTC. This sequence encodes CASSHRTGEGYTF.

The chain has TRBV18 and TRBJ2-7; D perhaps matches TRBD2 (5 bases). V was cut by 6 bases and J by 3 bases, with 18 bases left in between. Germline V CDR1 and CDR2: KGHSH, LQKENI. This CDR3 region has 15 residues. In nucleotides, the CDR3 is TGTGCCAGCTCCCAAACGGGGAGTCCCGACTACGAGCAGTACTTC. This gives the protein CASSQTGSPDYEQYF.

V is TRBV14 and J is TRBJ2-5; 7 positions agree with TRBD1. The CDR3 contains 13 residues. The V gene end was trimmed by 4 bases and the J gene end by 6 bases; junction bases not matched to a gene: 5. CDR1 SGHDN and CDR2 FVKESK come from the germline V gene. In DNA, the CDR3 is TGTGCCAGCAGCCCCGAGGGGGCGAAGACCCAGTACTTC. Amino acids: CASSPEGAKTQYF.

This chain connects TRBV3-1 (or the pseudogene TRBV3-2) to TRBJ2-5; 10 bases line up with TRBD2. The CDR3 loop spans 20 amino acids. J was trimmed by 5 bases and V by 1 base; bases with no gene match: 19. The germline V gene encodes CDR1 LGHDT and CDR2 YNNKEL (reference sequence). The CDR3 bases are TGTGCCAGCAGCCAAGTCAGATACCGGACTAGCGGCCGGGGGGGGGAGACCCAGTACTTC. As protein: CASSQVRYRTSGRGGETQYF.

V gene TRBV5-1 combines with J gene TRBJ2-7; D may be TRBD1 (5 bases). V was pared by 2 bases and J by 0 bases, with 6 bases between. There are 13 residues in the CDR3. Per the germline V gene, CDR1 is SGHRS and CDR2 is YFSETQ. The CDR3 loop reads CASSFQGSYEQYF. The CDR3 region has the DNA TGCGCCAGCAGCTTTCAGGGCTCCTACGAGCAGTACTTC. The whole variable domain, filled in from reference TRBV5-1 and TRBJ2-7, reads KAGVTQTPRYLIKTRGQQVTLSCSPISGHRSVSWYQQTPGQGLQFLFEYFSETQRNKGNFPGRFSGRQFSNSRSEMNVSTLELGDSALYLCASSFQGSYEQYFGPGTRLTVT.

This clone was picked up one time. The rearrangement links TRBV29-1 to TRBJ2-5, with D perhaps assigned TRBD1 or TRBD2 (5 bases each). CDR3 length: 11 amino acids. Trimming left V 7 bases short and J 4 bases short, with 10 bases between. Germline assignment: CDR1 SQVTM and CDR2 ANQGSEA. CDR3 residues: CSGGPGETQYF. The CDR3 nucleotides are TGCAGCGGGGGACCGGGAGAGACCCAGTACTTC.

CDR3 nucleotide sequence: TGTGCCACCAGTGATTCCATACCTAGCGGGAGGGCTCAAGAGACCCAGTACTTC. It specifies CATSDSIPSGRAQETQYF. The rearrangement joins TRBV24-1 to TRBJ2-5; 12 nucleotides line up with TRBD2. Per the germline V gene, CDR1 is KGHDR and CDR2 is SFDVKD. The CDR3 contains 18 residues. Trimming at V came to 2 bases and at J to 2 bases, leaving 8 bases not matched to a gene.

The chain carries TRBV18 and TRBJ2-7, with 14 nucleotides matching TRBD2. The CDR3 length is 16 residues. After removal of 3 bases from V and 3 bases from J, the junction contained 4 bases not matched to a gene. In germline, CDR1 is KGHSH, CDR2 LQKENI. The CDR3 protein is CASSPTGTSGSYEQYF. The CDR3 bases are TGTGCCAGCTCACCTACGGGGACTAGCGGGAGCTACGAGCAGTACTTC.

This rearrangement joins TRBV24-1 to TRBJ1-3; D remains ambiguous. Germline CDR1 KGHDR, CDR2 SFDVKD. The length of the CDR3 is 16 residues. Trimming removed 9 bases at V and 0 bases at J, with 17 bases between. CDR3 sequence: CATDEETSSSGNTIYF. CDR3 nucleotide sequence: TGTGCCACCGACGAAGAGACATCGAGCTCTGGAAACACCATATATTTT.

CDR3 in DNA: TGTGCCAGCAGCTATCGACAGTCTACGAGCTCCTATAATTCACCCCTCCACTTT. Its translation is CASSYRQSTSSYNSPLHF. The chain combines TRBV25-1 with TRBJ1-6; maybe TRBD1 (5 bases). The CDR3 covers 18 residues. V gave up 6 bases and J gave up 0 bases, with 18 bases separating them. The germline V gene has CDR1 MGHDK and CDR2 SYGVNS.